This T cell receptor (beta chain) was observed in a study of blood T cell repertoires in COVID-19. Across the whole study: Samples taken during acute and convalescent COVID-19 were collected in the United States, Italy and Spain. PBMCs, B-cell-depleted T cells, or T cells were the source of the cDNA or gDNA that made up the material.

How the authors handled the data: Reference gene primer amplification in the assay estimated nucleated cell counts. Sequencing was performed with immunoSEQ multiplex PCR; in TCRdb, only in-frame clones are kept and a portion is missing. The V and J calls and clone size were taken over from that table, and D and trimming were inferred from the DNA. The sample has roughly 230,000 clones; about 83% are singletons. This clone has just one count. Germline lookup yields CDR1 MGHDK and CDR2 SYGVNS. The CDR3 spans 12 residues. Losses at the gene ends were 7 bases for V and 5 bases for J; bases not matched to a gene: 3.

This TCR was recovered from a man aged 40-49 years with active or convalescent COVID-19. The sequenced sample was peripheral blood. V and J are TRBV25-1 and TRBJ2-5, with 8 bases aligning to TRBD2. The CDR3 loop is CASTGGPETQYF. In DNA, the CDR3 is TGTGCCAGCACGGGGGGGCCGGAGACCCAGTACTTC. Looking up the rest from reference TRBV25-1 and TRBJ2-5 gives the full variable domain: EADIYQTPRYLVIGTGKKITLECSQTMGHDKMYWYQQDPGMELHLIHYSYGVNSTEKGDLSSESTVSRIRTEHFPLTLESARPSHTSQYLCASTGGPETQYFGPGTRLLVL.